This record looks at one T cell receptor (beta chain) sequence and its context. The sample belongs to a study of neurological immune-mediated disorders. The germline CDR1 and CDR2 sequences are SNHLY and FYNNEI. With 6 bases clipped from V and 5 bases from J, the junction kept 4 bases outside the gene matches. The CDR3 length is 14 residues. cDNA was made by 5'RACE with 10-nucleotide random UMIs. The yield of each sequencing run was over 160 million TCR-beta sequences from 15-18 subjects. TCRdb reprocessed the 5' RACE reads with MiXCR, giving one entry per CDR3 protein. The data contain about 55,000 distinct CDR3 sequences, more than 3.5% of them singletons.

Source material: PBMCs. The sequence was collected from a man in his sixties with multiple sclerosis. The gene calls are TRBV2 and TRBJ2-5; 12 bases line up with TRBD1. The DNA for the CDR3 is TGTGCCAGCAGGGGGACAGGGGGCCATGAGACCCAGTACTTC. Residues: CASRGTGGHETQYF.